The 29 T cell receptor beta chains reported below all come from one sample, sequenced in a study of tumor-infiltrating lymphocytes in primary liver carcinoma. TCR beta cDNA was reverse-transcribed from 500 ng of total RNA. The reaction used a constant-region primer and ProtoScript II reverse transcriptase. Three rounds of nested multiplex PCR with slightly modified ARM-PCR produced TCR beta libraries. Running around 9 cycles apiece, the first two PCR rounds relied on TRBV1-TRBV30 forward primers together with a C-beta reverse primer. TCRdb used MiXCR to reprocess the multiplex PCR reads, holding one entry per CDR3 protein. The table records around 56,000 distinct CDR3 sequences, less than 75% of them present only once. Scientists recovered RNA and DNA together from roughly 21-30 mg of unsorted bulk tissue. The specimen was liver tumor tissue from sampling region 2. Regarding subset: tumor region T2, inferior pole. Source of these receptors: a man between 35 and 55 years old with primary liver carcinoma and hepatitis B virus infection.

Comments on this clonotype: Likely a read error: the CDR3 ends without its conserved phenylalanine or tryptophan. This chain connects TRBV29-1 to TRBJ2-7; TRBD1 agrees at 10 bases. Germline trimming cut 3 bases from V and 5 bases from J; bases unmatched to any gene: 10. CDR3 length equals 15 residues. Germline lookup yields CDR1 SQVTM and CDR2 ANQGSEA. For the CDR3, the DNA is TGCAGCGTTGAGGAATGGGACAGGGGAGTAGACGAGCAGTACCTC. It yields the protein CSVEEWDRGVDEQYL.

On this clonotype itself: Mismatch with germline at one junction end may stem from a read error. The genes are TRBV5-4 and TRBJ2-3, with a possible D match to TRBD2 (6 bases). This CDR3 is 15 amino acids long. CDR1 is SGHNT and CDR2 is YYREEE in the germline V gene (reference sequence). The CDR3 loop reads CVSSSNGGSTDTQYF. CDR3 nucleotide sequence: TGTGTCAGCAGCTCGAACGGAGGGAGCACAGATACGCAGTATTTT.

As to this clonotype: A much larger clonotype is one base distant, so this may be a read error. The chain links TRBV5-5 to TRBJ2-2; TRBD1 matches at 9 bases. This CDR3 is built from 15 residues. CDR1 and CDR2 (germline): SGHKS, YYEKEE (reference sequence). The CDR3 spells CASSRGTGNSGELFF. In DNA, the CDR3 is TGTGCCAGCAGCCGCGGGACAGGGAACTCCGGGGAGCTGTTTTTT.

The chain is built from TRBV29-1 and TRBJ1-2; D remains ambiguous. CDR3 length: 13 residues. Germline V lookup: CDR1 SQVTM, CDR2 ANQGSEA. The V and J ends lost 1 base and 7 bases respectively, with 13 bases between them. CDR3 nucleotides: TGCAGCGTTGAAGCACCAGGAGTTGGTGGCTACACCTTC. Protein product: CSVEAPGVGGYTF.

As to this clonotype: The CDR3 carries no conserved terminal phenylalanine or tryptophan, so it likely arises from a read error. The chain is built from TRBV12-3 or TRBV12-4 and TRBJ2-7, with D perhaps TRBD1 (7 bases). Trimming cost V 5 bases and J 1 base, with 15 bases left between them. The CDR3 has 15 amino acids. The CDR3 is CASSIGAGGSYEQYL. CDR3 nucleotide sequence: TGTGCCAGCAGTATTGGGGCAGGGGGGTCCTACGAGCAGTACCTC.

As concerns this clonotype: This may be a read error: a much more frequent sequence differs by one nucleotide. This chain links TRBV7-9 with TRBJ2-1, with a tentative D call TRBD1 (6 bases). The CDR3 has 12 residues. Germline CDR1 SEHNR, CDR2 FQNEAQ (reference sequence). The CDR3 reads CTSSSYGTFRFF. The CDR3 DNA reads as TGTACCAGCAGTTCTTACGGGACATTCCGGTTCTTC. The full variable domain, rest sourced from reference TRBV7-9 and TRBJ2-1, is DTGVSQNPRHKITKRGQNVTFRCDPISEHNRLYWYRQTLGQGPEFLTYFQNEAQLEKSRLLSDRFSAERPKGSFSTLEIQRTEQGDSAMYLCTSSSYGTFRFFGPGTRLTVL.

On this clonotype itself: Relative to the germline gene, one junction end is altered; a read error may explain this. The CDR3 reads CARSQEEGDYGYTF. DNA of the CDR3: TGCGCCCGCAGCCAAGAAGAGGGTGATTATGGCTACACCTTT. The chain is built from TRBV4-1 and TRBJ1-2; D not certain. The CDR3 is 14 residues long. Per germline, CDR1 MGHRA and CDR2 YSYEKL.

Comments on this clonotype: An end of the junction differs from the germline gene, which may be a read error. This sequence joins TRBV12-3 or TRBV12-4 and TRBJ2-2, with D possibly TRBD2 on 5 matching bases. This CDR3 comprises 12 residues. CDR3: CASSPSDGELLF. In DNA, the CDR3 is TGTGCCAGCAGTCCCTCTGACGGGGAGCTGTTATTT.

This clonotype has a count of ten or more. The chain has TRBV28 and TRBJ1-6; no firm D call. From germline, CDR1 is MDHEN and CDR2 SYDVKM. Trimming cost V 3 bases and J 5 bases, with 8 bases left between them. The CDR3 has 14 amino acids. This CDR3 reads CASSLDLDNSPLHF. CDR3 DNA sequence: TGTGCCAGCAGTTTGGATTTGGATAATTCACCCCTCCACTTT.

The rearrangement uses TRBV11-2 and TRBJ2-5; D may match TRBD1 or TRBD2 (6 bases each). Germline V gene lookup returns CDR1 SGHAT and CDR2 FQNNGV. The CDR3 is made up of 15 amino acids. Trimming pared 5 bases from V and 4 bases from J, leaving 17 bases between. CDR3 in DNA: TGTGCCAGCAGCGACCTGACAGGAGCGGGAGAGACCCAGTACTTC. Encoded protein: CASSDLTGAGETQYF.

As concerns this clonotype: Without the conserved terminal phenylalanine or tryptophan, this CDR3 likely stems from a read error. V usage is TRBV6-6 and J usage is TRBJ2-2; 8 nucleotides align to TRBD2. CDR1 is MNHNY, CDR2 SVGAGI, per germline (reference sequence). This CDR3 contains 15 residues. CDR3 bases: TGTGTCAGTAGTCAAGCGGGAGCCGGCACCGGGGAGCTGTTTTAT. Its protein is CVSSQAGAGTGELFY.

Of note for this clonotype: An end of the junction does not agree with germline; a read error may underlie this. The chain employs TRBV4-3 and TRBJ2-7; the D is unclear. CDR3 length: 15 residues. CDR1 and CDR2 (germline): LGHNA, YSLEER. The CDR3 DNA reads TGCGCCAGCAGTCAAGATTTGTCCCTCTCATACGAGCAGTACTTC. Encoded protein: CASSQDLSLSYEQYF.

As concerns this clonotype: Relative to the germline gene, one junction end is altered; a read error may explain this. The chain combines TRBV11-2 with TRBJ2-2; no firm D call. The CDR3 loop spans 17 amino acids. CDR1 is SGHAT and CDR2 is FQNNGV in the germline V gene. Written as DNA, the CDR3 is TGTGCCAGCAGCTTAACATTAGGCGAGGCGAACACTGGGGAGCTGTTTTTT. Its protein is CASSLTLGEANTGELFF.

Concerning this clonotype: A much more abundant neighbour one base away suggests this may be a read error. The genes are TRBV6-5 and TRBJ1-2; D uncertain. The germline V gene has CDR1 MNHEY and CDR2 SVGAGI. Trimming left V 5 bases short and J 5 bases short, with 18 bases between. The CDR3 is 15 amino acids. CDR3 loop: CASSRGMVTQYGYTF. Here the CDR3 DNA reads TGTGCCAGCAGTCGTGGAATGGTCACTCAGTATGGCTACACCTTC.

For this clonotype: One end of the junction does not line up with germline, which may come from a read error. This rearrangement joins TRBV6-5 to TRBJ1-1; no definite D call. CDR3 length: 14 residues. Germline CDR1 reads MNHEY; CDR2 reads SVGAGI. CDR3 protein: CASSTPSFNTESFF. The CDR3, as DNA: TGTGCCAGCAGTACTCCAAGCTTTAACACTGAATCTTTCTTT.

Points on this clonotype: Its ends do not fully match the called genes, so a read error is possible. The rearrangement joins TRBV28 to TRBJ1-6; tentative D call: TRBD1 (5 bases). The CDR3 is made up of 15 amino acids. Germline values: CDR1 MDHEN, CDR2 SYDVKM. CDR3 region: CVSSTGPPNNSPLHF. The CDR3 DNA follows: TGTGTCAGCAGTACGGGACCGCCTAATAATTCACCCCTCCACTTT.

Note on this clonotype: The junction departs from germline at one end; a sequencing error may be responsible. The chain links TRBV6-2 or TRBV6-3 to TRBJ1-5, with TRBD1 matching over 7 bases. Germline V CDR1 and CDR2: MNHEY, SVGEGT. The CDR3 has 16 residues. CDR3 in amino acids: CASYQAGTVSNQPQHF. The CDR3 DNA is TGTGCCAGCTACCAAGCCGGGACAGTTAGCAATCAGCCCCAACATTTT.

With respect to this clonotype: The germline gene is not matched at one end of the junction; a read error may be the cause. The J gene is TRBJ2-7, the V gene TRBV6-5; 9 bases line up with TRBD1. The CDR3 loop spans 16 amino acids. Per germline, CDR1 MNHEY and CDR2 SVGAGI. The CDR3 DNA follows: TGTGCCAACAGTTACATGTTGGGACAGGGCAAATACGAGCAGTACTTC. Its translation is CANSYMLGQGKYEQYF.

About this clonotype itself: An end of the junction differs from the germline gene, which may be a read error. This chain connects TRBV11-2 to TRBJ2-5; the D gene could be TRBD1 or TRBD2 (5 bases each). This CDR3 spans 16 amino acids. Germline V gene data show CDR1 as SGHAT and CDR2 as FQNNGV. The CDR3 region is CTSSQTPGEGNETQYF. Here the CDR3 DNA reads TGTACCAGCAGTCAAACTCCTGGCGAGGGGAATGAGACCCAGTACTTC.

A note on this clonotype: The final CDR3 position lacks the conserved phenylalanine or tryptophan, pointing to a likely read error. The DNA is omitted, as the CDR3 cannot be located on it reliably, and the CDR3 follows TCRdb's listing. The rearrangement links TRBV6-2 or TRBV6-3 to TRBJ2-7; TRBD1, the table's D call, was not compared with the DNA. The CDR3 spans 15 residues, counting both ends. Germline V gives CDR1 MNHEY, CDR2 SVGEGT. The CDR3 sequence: CASSYHLDRAYEHYL.

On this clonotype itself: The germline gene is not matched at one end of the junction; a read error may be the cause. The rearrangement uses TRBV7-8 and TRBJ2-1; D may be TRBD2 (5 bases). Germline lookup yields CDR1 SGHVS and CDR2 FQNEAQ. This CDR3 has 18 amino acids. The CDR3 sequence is CASNLLGGSAVSYNEQFF. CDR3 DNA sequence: TGTGCGAGCAACCTGCTTGGAGGCTCAGCGGTCTCCTACAATGAGCAGTTCTTC. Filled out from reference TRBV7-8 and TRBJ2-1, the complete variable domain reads GAGVSQSPRYKVAKRGQDVALRCDPISGHVSLFWYQQALGQGPEFLTYFQNEAQLDKSGLPSDRFFAERPEGSVSTLKIQRTQQEDSAVYLCASNLLGGSAVSYNEQFFGPGTRLTVL.

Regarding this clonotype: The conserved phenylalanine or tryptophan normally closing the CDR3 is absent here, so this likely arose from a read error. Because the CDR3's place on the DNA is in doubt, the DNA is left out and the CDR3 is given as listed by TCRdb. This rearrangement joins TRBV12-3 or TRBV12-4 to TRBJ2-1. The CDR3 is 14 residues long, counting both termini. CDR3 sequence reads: CASSLGSVDNEQSL.

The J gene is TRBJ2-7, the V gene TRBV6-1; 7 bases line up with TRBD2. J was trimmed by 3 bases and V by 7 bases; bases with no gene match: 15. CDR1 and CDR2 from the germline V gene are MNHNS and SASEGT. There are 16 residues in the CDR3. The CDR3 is CASISTWTSGNYEQYF. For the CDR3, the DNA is TGTGCCAGCATCTCTACGTGGACTAGTGGGAACTACGAGCAGTACTTC.

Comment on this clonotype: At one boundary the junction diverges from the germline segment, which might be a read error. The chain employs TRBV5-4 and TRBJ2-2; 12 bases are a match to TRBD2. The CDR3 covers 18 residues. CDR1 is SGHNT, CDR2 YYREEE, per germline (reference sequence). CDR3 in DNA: TGTGCCAGCAGCTTGGCGAGACTAGCGGGAGCGGGCACCGTGGAGCTGTTTTTT. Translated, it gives CASSLARLAGAGTVELFF.

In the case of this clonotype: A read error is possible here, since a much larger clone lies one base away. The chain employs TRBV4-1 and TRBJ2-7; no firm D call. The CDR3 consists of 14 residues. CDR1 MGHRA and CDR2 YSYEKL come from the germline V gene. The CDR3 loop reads CVSSQSNQIYEQYF. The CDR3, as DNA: TGCGTCAGCAGCCAATCAAACCAGATCTACGAGCAGTACTTC.

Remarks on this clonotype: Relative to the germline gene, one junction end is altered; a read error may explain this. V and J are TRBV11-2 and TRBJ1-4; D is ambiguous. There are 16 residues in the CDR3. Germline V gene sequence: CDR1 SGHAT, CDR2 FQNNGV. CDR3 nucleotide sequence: TGTGCCAGCAGCAGGACTCCGGGAGGAGCAAATGGAAAACTGTTTTTT. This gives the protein CASSRTPGGANGKLFF.

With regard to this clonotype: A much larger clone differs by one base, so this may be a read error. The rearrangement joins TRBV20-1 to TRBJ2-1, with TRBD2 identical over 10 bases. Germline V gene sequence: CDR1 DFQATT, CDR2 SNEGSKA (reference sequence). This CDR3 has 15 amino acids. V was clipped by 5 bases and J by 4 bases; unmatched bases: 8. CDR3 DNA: TGCAGTGCTGAATCTAGCGGGAGTCATTACAATGAGCAGTTCTTC. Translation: CSAESSGSHYNEQFF.

The CDR3 sequence: CASSRTTGGTGNTIYF. Written as DNA, the CDR3 is TGTGCCAGCAGCAGAACAACAGGGGGCACTGGAAACACCATATATTTT. The chain is built from TRBV6-6 and TRBJ1-3; 9 bases agree with TRBD1. With V trimmed by 6 bases and J by 2 bases, 8 bases remained unmatched. Germline lookup yields CDR1 MNHNY and CDR2 SVGAGI (reference sequence). This CDR3 is 16 amino acids long.

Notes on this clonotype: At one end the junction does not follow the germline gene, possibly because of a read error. The CDR3 sequence: CASSWTGTLRRDTQNF. CDR3 in DNA: TGTGCCAGCAGTTGGACCGGGACTCTCCGCAGAGATACGCAAAATTTT. The J gene is TRBJ2-3, the V gene TRBV6-6; possibly TRBD2 for D (6 bases). This CDR3 is 16 amino acids long. CDR1 is MNHNY, CDR2 SVGAGI, per germline (reference sequence).